The sequence of this T cell receptor beta chain was determined in a study of blood T cell repertoires in COVID-19. Authors' processing steps: By means of reference gene primer amplification, nucleated cell counts were estimated. Only in-frame clones appear in the TCRdb table, and some are missing; sequencing was by immunoSEQ multiplex PCR. The DNA was the basis for D and trimming; V, J and clone size are from that table. Among approximately 49,000 clones listed, about 86% were seen once. V was clipped by 5 bases and J by 4 bases, with 18 bases between them. Germline CDR1 and CDR2: SGHRS and YFSETQ. This CDR3 is 16 amino acids long.

The sequence was collected from a man aged 50 or older with acute or convalescent COVID-19. Sample: peripheral blood. The J gene is TRBJ2-2, the V gene TRBV5-1; D is possibly TRBD2 (5 bases). The CDR3 DNA sequence: TGCGCCAGCAGTTCCTACGGCGGCGCGGGCACCGGGGAGCTGTTTTTT. This codes for CASSSYGGAGTGELFF. Supplemented by reference TRBV5-1 and TRBJ2-2, the full variable domain reads KAGVTQTPRYLIKTRGQQVTLSCSPISGHRSVSWYQQTPGQGLQFLFEYFSETQRNKGNFPGRFSGRQFSNSRSEMNVSTLELGDSALYLCASSSYGGAGTGELFFGEGSRLTVL.